The clone carrying this TCR beta chain occurred a few times. Its specificity is not known. Germline-derived CDR1 and CDR2 are KGHSH and LQKENI. The length of the CDR3 is 17 residues. With 6 bases removed from V and 4 bases from J, the gap between germline ends came to 22 bases. The sample originates from a study of T-cell memory formation after mild COVID-19. For the study at large: TCR clusters were mostly confined to one donor each.

The study, taken as a whole, reports: Clones that shrank (day 15 to 85) were balanced CD4/CD8, whereas later expanders leaned CD4+. Within pre-infection memory, some responding clones were found, suggesting cross-reactive memory joined. Clones that contracted clustered mainly in CM and EM if CD4+ and in EMRA if CD8+.

TCRdb re-analysed the 5' RACE reads in MiXCR, keeping a single row per CDR3 protein. This repertoire shows over 350,000 distinct CDR3 sequences, 16% found once; its top ten account for 20% to 25%. Sequencing was carried out using PBMCs or a T cell subset sorted from them (not recorded which). This sequence joins TRBV18 and TRBJ2-1; no clear D. This clonotype was obtained from a man aged 18 to 30 who had mild COVID-19 (a few samples of this study predate the infection). Cell type and time point are not known. The CDR3 nucleotides are TGTGCCAGCTCCCGCGCCCCGACTTCGCTAAGGTACAATGAGCAGTTCTTC. This sequence encodes CASSRAPTSLRYNEQFF.